Detailed here is one T cell receptor beta chain. The antigen remains undetermined. This entry is derived from a study of cytomegalovirus exposure and HLA in healthy donors. Study background: Genotyping showed about 80% of roughly 390 donors falling in the Caucasian-associated ancestry cluster. General study results and limits: Donor immune exposure was known only as CMV serostatus. Rates of TCR association differed by HLA locus in a later analysis, with DRB1 highest and HLA-C lowest.

PCR used 60 Vbeta primers and 13 Jbeta primers. The table came from immunoSEQ multiplex PCR; TCRdb's copy has only in-frame clones and leaves some out. The sample carries fewer than 110,000 clones, 65% to 85% recorded once. The CDR3 totals 14 residues. The trim removed 6 bases at V and 5 bases at J, leaving 9 bases unmatched. From germline, CDR1 is MNHEY and CDR2 SVGAGI. The TCR originated in a man aged 25-45 years in good health and CMV-seronegative. The chain combines TRBV6-5 with TRBJ1-2; TRBD1 matches 7 bases. The specimen was PBMCs. As DNA, the CDR3 is TGTGCCAGCAGCCAGACACAGGGGAGGTATGGCTACACCTTC. Its protein is CASSQTQGRYGYTF.